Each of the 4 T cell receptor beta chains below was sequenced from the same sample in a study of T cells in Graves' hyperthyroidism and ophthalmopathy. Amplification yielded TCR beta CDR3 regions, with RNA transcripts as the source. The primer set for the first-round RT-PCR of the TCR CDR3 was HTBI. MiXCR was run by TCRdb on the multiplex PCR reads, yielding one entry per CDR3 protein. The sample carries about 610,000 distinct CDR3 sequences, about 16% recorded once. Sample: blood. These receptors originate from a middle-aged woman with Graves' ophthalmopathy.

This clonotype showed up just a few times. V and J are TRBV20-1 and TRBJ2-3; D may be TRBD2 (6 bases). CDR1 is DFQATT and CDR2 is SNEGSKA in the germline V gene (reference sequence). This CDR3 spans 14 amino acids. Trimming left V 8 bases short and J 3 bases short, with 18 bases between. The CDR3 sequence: CSPLGSAGTDTQYF. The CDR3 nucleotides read TGCAGTCCCTTGGGGAGTGCGGGAACAGATACGCAGTATTTT.

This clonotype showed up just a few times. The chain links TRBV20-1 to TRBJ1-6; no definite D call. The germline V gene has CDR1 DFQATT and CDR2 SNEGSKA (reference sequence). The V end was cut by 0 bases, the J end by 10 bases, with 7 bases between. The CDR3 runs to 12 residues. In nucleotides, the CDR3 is TGCAGTGCTAGAGAATGGGTATCACCCCTCCACTTT. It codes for CSAREWVSPLHF.

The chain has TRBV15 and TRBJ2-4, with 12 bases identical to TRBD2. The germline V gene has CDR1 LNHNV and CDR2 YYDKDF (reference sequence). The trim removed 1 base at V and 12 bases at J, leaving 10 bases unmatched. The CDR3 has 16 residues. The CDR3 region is CATSRGDPTSGRDQYF. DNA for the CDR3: TGTGCCACCAGCAGAGGGGATCCGACTAGCGGGAGAGATCAGTACTTC. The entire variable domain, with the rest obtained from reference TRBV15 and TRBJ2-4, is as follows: DAMVIQNPRYQVTQFGKPVTLSCSQTLNHNVMYWYQQKSSQAPKLLFHYYDKDFNNEADTPDNFQSRRPNTSFCFLDIRSPGLGDTAMYLCATSRGDPTSGRDQYFGAGTRLSVL.

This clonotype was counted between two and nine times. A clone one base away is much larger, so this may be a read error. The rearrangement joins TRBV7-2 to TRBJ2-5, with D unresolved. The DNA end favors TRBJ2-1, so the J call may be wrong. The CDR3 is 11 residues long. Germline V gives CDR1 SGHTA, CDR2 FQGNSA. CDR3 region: CASSFYETQFF. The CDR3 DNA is TGTGCCAGCAGCTTTTATGAGACCCAGTTCTTC.